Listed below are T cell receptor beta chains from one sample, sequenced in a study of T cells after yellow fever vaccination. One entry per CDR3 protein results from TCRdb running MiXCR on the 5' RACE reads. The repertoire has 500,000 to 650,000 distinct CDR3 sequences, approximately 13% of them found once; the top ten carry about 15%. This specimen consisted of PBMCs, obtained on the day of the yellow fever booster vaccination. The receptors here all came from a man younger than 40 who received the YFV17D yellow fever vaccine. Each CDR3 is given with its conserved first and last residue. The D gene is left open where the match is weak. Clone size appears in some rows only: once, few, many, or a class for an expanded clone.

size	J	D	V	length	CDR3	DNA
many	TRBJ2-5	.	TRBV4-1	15	CASSHSAWYQETQYF	TGCGCCAGCAGCCATTCTGCATGGTACCAAGAGACCCAGTACTTC
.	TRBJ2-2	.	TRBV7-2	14	CASSPRLDTGELFF	TGTGCCAGCAGCCCGCGCCTCGACACCGGGGAGCTGTTTTTT
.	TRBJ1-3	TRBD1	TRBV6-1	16	CASRLGQGRSGNTIYF	TGTGCCAGCAGGCTTGGACAGGGCCGCTCTGGAAACACCATATATTTT
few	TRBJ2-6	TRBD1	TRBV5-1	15	CASSIDRVGANVLTF	TGCGCCAGCAGCATAGACAGGGTTGGGGCCAACGTCCTGACTTTC
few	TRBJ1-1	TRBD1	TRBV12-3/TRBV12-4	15	CASSFLGQSNTEAFF	TGTGCCAGCAGTTTTTTGGGACAGTCGAACACTGAAGCTTTCTTT
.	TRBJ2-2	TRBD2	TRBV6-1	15	CASRSGAANTGELFF	TGTGCCAGCAGGAGCGGGGCTGCGAACACCGGGGAGCTGTTTTTT
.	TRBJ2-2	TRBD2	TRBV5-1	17	CASSSALVSGGTGELFF	TGCGCCAGCAGCTCGGCTCTGGTTAGCGGGGGCACCGGGGAGCTGTTTTTT
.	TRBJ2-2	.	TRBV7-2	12	CASSSDLGELFF	TGTGCCAGCAGCTCTGACCTCGGGGAGCTGTTTTTT
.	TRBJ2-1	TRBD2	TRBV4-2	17	CASSPGLAGVRDNEQFF	TGTGCCAGCAGCCCCGGACTAGCGGGAGTGCGAGACAATGAGCAGTTCTTC
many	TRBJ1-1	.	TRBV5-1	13	CASSLGLNTEAFF	TGTGCCAGCAGCTTAGGCCTGAACACTGAAGCTTTCTTT
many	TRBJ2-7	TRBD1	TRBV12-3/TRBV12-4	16	CASSGLGTRGFYEQYF	TGTGCCAGCAGCGGCCTTGGGACCAGGGGGTTCTACGAGCAGTACTTC
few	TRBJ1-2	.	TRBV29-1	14	CSVANGHDQYGYTF	TGCAGCGTTGCCAACGGGCACGACCAATATGGCTACACCTTC
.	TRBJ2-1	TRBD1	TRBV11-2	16	CASSSSTGSSYNEQFF	TGTGCCAGCAGCTCGTCGACAGGGAGCTCCTACAATGAGCAGTTCTTC
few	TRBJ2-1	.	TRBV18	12	CASVTGNNEQFF	TGTGCCAGCGTCACAGGGAACAATGAGCAGTTCTTC
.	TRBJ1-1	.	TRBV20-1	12	CSARFVGSEAFF	TGCAGTGCTAGATTCGTGGGCAGTGAAGCTTTCTTT
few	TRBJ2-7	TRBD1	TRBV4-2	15	CASSRDRGASYEQYF	TGTGCCAGCAGCCGGGACAGGGGAGCCTCCTACGAGCAGTACTTC
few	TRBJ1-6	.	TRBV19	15	CASTPLPQGGSPLHF	TGTGCCAGTACTCCCCTACCGCAGGGAGGTTCACCCCTCCACTTT
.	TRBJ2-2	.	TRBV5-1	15	CASSRLGPNTGELFF	TGCGCCAGCAGCCGGCTGGGGCCGAACACCGGGGAGCTGTTTTTT
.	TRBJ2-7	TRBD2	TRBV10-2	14	CASSDGSGRAKQYF	TGCGCCAGCAGTGACGGTAGCGGGAGGGCCAAGCAGTACTTC
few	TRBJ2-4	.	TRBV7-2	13	CASSEGSQNIQYF	TGTGCCAGCAGCGAGGGGTCCCAAAACATTCAGTACTTC
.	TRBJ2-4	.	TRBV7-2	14	CASSTGALKNIQYF	TGTGCCAGCAGTACGGGAGCCCTCAAAAACATTCAGTACTTC
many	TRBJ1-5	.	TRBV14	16	CASSQDGGRINQPQHF	TGTGCCAGCAGCCAAGATGGGGGACGGATAAATCAGCCCCAGCATTTT